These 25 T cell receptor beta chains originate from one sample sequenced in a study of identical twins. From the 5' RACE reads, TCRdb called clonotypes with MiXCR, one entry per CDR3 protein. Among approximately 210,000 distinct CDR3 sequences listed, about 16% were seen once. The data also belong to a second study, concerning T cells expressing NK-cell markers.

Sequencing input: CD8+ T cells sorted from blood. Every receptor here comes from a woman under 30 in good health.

The chain's CDR3 is CSARDVGSQYNEQFF. The CDR3 DNA follows: TGCAGTGCTAGAGATGTCGGGAGTCAGTACAATGAGCAGTTCTTC. The chain combines TRBV20-1 with TRBJ2-1, with D possibly being TRBD2 (6 bases). V was cut by 0 bases and J by 4 bases, with 13 bases left in between. Germline values: CDR1 DFQATT, CDR2 SNEGSKA (reference sequence). CDR3 length equals 15 residues.

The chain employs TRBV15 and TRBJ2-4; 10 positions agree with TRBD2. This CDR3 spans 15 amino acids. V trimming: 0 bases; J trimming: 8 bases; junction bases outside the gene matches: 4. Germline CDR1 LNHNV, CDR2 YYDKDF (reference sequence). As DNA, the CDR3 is TGTGCCACCAGCAGAGATGGTCTAGCGGGGGACATTCAGTACTTC. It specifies CATSRDGLAGDIQYF.

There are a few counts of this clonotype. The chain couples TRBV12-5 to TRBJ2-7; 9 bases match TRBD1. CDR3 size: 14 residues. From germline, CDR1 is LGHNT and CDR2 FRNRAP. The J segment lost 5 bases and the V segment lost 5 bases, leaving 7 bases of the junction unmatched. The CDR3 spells CASGPGTGFNEQYF. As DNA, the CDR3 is TGTGCTAGTGGTCCCGGGACAGGGTTCAACGAGCAGTACTTC.

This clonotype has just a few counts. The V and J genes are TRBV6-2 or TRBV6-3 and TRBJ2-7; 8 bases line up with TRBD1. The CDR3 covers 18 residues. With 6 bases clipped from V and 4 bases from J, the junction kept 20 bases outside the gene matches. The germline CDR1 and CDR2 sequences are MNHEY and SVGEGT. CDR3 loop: CASSPSAAYDRGWYEQYF. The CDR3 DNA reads TGTGCCAGCAGCCCATCGGCCGCTTACGACAGGGGTTGGTACGAGCAGTACTTC.

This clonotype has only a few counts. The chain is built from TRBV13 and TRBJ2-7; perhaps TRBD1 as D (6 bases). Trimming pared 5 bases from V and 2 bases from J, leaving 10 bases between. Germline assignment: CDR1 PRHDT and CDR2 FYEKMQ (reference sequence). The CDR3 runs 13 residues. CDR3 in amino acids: CASSAGQTYEQYF. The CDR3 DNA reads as TGTGCCAGCAGCGCAGGACAGACCTACGAGCAGTACTTC.

For the CDR3, the DNA is TGTGCCAGCGGGCAGGGTGGCTACGAGCAGTACTTC. Its protein product is CASGQGGYEQYF. The chain joins TRBV9 to TRBJ2-7; D possibly corresponds to TRBD1 (5 bases). Germline loops: CDR1 SGDLS, CDR2 YYNGEE. This CDR3 comprises 12 residues. V shed 7 bases and J shed 3 bases, with 11 bases lying between them.

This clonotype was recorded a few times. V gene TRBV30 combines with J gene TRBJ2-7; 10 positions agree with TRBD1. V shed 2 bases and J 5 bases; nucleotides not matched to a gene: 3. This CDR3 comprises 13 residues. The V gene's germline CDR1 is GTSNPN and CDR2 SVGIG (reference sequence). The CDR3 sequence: CAWSLGQGNEQYF. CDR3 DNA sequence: TGTGCCTGGAGTTTGGGACAGGGGAACGAGCAGTACTTC.

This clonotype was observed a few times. Written as DNA, the CDR3 is TGTGCCAGCAGCTTAGCGAACTTTGGGGGGGTATTGAACACTGAAGCTTTCTTT. Protein sequence: CASSLANFGGVLNTEAFF. The V and J genes are TRBV7-6 and TRBJ1-1, with D possibly TRBD1 on 5 matching bases. Germline loops: CDR1 SGHVS, CDR2 FNYEAQ. V gave up 0 bases and J gave up 0 bases, with 17 bases separating them. CDR3 length: 18 amino acids.

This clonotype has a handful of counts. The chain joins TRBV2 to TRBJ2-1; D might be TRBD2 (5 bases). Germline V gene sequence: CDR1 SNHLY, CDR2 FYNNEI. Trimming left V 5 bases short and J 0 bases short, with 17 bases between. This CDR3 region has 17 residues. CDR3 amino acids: CASSTPRETISYNEQFF. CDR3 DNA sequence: TGTGCCAGCAGTACGCCACGGGAAACTATCTCCTACAATGAGCAGTTCTTC.

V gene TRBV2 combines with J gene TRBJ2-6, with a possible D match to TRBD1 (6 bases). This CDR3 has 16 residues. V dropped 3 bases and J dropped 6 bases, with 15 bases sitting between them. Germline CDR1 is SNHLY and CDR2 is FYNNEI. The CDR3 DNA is TGTGCCAGCAGTGAGGAGACAGGAGTGCTGGCCAACGTCCTGACTTTC. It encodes CASSEETGVLANVLTF. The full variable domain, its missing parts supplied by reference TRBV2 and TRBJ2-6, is EPEVTQTPSHQVTQMGQEVILRCVPISNHLYFYWYRQILGQKVEFLVSFYNNEISEKSEIFDDQFSVERPDGSNFTLKIRSTKLEDSAMYFCASSEETGVLANVLTFGAGSRLTVL.

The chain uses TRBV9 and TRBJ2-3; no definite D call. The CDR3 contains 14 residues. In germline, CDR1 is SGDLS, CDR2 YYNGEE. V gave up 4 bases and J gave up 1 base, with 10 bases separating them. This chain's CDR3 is CASSPPSGTDTQYF. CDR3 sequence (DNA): TGTGCCAGCAGCCCCCCTAGTGGCACAGATACGCAGTATTTT.

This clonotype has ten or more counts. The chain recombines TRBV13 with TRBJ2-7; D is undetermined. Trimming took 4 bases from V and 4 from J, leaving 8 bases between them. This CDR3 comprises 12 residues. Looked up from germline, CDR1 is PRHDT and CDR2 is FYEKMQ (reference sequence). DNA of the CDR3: TGTGCCAGCAGCTCGGAGAGTTACGAGCAGTACTTC. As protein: CASSSESYEQYF.

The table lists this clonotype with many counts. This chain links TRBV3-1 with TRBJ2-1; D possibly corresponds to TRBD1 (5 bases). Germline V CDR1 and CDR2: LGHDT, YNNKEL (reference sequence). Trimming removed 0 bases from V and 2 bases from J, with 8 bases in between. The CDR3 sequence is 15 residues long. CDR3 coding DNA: TGTGCCAGCAGCCAAGAGGGGCTAGCCTACAATGAGCAGTTCTTC. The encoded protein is CASSQEGLAYNEQFF.

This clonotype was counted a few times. CDR3 sequence: CASSFSFRGTDTQYF. CDR3 nucleotide sequence: TGTGCCAGCAGCTTCTCTTTCCGGGGCACAGATACGCAGTATTTT. The chain carries TRBV11-2 and TRBJ2-3; D gene uncertain. Trimming removed 3 bases from V and 1 base from J, with 11 bases in between. Germline lookup yields CDR1 SGHAT and CDR2 FQNNGV. This CDR3 region has 15 residues.

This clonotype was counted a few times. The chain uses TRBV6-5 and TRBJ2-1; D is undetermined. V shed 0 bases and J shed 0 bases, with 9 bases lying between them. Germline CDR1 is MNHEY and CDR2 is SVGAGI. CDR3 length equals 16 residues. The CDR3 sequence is CASSYSAEGSYNEQFF. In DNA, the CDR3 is TGTGCCAGCAGTTACTCGGCGGAAGGCTCCTACAATGAGCAGTTCTTC.

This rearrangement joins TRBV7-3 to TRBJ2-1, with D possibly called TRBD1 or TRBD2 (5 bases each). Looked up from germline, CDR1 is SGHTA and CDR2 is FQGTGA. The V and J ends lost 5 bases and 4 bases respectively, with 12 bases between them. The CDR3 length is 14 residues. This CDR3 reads CASSPPGAYNEQFF. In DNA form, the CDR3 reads TGTGCCAGCAGCCCCCCCGGGGCATACAATGAGCAGTTCTTC. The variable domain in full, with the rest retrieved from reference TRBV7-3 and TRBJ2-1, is GAGVSQTPSNKVTEKGKYVELRCDPISGHTALYWYRQSLGQGPEFLIYFQGTGAADDSGLPNDRFFAVRPEGSVSTLKIQRTERGDSAVYLCASSPPGAYNEQFFGPGTRLTVL.

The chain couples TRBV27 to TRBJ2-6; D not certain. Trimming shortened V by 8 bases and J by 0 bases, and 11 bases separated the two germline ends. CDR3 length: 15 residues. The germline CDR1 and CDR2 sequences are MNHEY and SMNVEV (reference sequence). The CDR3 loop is CASAPDLSGANVLTF. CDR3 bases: TGTGCCAGCGCTCCGGACCTCTCTGGGGCCAACGTCCTGACTTTC. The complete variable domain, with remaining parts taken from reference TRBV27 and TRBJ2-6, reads EAQVTQNPRYLITVTGKKLTVTCSQNMNHEYMSWYRQDPGLGLRQIYYSMNVEVTDKGDVPEGYKVSRKEKRNFPLILESPSPNQTSLYFCASAPDLSGANVLTFGAGSRLTVL.

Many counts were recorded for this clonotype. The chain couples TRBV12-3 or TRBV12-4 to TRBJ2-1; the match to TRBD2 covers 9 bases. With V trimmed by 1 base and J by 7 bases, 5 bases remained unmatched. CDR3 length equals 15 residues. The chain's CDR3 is CASSLVAGGHNEQFF. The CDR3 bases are TGTGCCAGCAGTTTAGTTGCGGGGGGGCATAATGAGCAGTTCTTC.

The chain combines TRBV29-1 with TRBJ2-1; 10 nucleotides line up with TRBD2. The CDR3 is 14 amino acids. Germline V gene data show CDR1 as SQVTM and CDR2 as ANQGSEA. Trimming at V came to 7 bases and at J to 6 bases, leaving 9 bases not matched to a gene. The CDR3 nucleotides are TGCAGCGCCCCCGCTAGCGGGAGAAGCAATGAGCAGTTCTTC. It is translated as CSAPASGRSNEQFF.

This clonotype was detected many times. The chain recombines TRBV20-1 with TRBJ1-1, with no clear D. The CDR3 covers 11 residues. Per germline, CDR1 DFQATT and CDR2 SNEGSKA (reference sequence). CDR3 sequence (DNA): TGCAGCGCCCCCGAGGGCACTGAAGCTTTCTTT. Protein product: CSAPEGTEAFF.

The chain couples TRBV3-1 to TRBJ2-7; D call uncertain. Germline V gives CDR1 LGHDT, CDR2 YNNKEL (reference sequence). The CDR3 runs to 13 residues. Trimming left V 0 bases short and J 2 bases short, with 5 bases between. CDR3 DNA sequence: TGTGCCAGCAGCCAAGATTGGGCCTACGAGCAGTACTTC. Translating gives CASSQDWAYEQYF.

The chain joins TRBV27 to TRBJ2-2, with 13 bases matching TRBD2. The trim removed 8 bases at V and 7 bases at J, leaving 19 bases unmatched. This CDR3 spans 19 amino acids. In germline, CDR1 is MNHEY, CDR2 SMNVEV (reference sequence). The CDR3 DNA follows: TGTGCCAGCGGACCCGGGACTAGCGGGGAATCCGGGGCGAGCGGGGAGCTGTTTTTT. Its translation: CASGPGTSGESGASGELFF.

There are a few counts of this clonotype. CDR3 DNA sequence: TGTGCCAGCAGTGAGGCGGGATCGTCCAATCAGCCCCAGCATTTT. Its protein product is CASSEAGSSNQPQHF. The chain employs TRBV2 and TRBJ1-5; D not certain. The CDR3 length is 15 residues. V gave up 3 bases and J gave up 3 bases, with 12 bases separating them. Germline assignment: CDR1 SNHLY and CDR2 FYNNEI.

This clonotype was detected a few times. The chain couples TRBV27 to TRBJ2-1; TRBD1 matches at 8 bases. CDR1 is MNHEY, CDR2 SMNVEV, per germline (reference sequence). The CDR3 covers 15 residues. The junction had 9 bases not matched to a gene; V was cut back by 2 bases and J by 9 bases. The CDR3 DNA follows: TGTGCCAGCAGTTTAGTCAGGGGGCAGTTGGGTGAGCAGTTCTTC. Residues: CASSLVRGQLGEQFF.

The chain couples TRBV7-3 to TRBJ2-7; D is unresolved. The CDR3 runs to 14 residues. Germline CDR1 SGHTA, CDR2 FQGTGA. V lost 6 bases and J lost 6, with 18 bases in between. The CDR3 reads CASRQTGQLGEQYF. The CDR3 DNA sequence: TGTGCCAGCAGACAAACCGGGCAGCTCGGCGAGCAGTACTTC.